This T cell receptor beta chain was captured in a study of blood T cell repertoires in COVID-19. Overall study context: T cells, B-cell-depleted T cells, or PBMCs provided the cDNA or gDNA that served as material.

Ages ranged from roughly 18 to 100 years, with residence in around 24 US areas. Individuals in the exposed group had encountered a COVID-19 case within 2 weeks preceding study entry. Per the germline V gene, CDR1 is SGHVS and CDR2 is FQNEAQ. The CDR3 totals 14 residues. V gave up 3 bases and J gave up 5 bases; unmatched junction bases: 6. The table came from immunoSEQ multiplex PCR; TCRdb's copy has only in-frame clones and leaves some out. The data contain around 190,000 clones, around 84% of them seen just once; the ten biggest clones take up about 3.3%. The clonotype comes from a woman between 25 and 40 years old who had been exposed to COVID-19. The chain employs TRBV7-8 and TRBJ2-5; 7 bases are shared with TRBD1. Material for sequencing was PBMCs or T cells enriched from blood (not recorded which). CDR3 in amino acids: CASSFLTGSETQYF. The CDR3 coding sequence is TGTGCCAGCAGCTTCTTGACAGGGTCGGAGACCCAGTACTTC.